The 25 T cell receptor beta chains listed next were all sequenced from one sample in a study of blood T cell repertoires in COVID-19. Sequenced by immunoSEQ multiplex PCR; TCRdb stores in-frame clones only, minus some. The sample records 180,000 or so clones, roughly 88% being singletons. The sample was PBMCs or T cells enriched from blood (not recorded which). These receptors were collected from a man between 45 and 60 years old who had recovered from COVID-19.

V and J are TRBV18 and TRBJ1-5; 8 nucleotides align to TRBD1. This CDR3 contains 16 residues. Trimming at V came to 3 bases and at J to 1 base, leaving 5 bases not matched to a gene. From germline, CDR1 is KGHSH and CDR2 LQKENI. The CDR3 region is CASSPQGAPSNQPQHF. The CDR3 DNA reads as TGTGCCAGCTCACCTCAGGGGGCGCCGAGCAATCAGCCCCAGCATTTT.

This sequence joins TRBV7-9 and TRBJ1-1; D not certain. The CDR3 spans 13 residues. CDR1 is SEHNR, CDR2 FQNEAQ, per germline (reference sequence). The V gene lost 2 bases and the J gene lost 4 bases, with 8 bases spanning the gap. The CDR3 DNA is TGTGCCAGCAGCTTATTAGAGGCCACTGAAGCTTTCTTT. Residues: CASSLLEATEAFF. Full variable domain (remainder filled in from reference TRBV7-9 and TRBJ1-1): DTGVSQNPRHKITKRGQNVTFRCDPISEHNRLYWYRQTLGQGPEFLTYFQNEAQLEKSRLLSDRFSAERPKGSFSTLEIQRTEQGDSAMYLCASSLLEATEAFFGQGTRLTVV.

The chain uses TRBV10-1 and TRBJ2-1, with TRBD1 matching over 8 bases. In germline, CDR1 is WNHNN, CDR2 SYGVQD (reference sequence). This CDR3 contains 15 residues. V dropped 4 bases and J dropped 4; count of bases not matched to a gene: 6. DNA of the CDR3: TGCGCCAGCAGTGTTTCACAGGGGGAGTACAATGAGCAGTTCTTC. Its protein is CASSVSQGEYNEQFF.

This chain links TRBV20-1 with TRBJ2-4, with TRBD2 as a possible D gene (5 bases). Germline CDR1 DFQATT, CDR2 SNEGSKA (reference sequence). The CDR3 sequence is 11 residues long. Trimming took 4 bases from V and 7 from J, leaving 8 bases between them. The chain's CDR3 is CSANRGNIQYF. CDR3 coding DNA: TGCAGTGCTAACAGAGGGAACATTCAGTACTTC.

The chain joins TRBV6-5 to TRBJ2-5, with TRBD2 matching 7 bases. The ends lost 6 bases at V and 2 bases at J; junction bases unmatched: 6. The germline V gene has CDR1 MNHEY and CDR2 SVGAGI. The CDR3 loop spans 14 amino acids. The CDR3 DNA is TGTGCCAGCAGGCTAGGACTAGGGCAAGAGACCCAGTACTTC. Amino acids: CASRLGLGQETQYF.

This rearrangement joins TRBV11-2 to TRBJ2-1; a possible D gene is TRBD2 (5 bases). Trimming removed 5 bases at V and 1 base at J, with 18 bases between. Germline CDR1 and CDR2: SGHAT and FQNNGV. The CDR3 runs to 17 residues. The CDR3 is CASSPLTTPGSYNEQFF. The CDR3 DNA sequence: TGTGCCAGCAGCCCCCTAACGACCCCGGGGTCCTACAATGAGCAGTTCTTC.

The chain has TRBV5-1 and TRBJ1-1, with a possible D match to TRBD1 (6 bases). CDR1 is SGHRS, CDR2 YFSETQ, per germline. V lost 5 bases and J lost 7, with 21 bases in between. CDR3 length: 15 residues. The CDR3 is CASRSGQTAGIEAFF. The CDR3 nucleotides are TGCGCCAGCAGGTCAGGACAGACCGCTGGCATTGAAGCTTTCTTT.

V and J are TRBV2 and TRBJ2-1, with D hard to call. V lost 4 bases to trimming and J lost 7 bases, with 17 bases between them. The CDR3 has 15 residues. CDR1 is SNHLY and CDR2 is FYNNEI in the germline V gene. The CDR3 DNA reads as TGTGCCAGCAGTGTAGGCCAGGCACCAAGAAATGAGCAGTTCTTC. It yields the protein CASSVGQAPRNEQFF. Based on the CDR3 plus reference TRBV2 and TRBJ2-1, the full variable domain is EPEVTQTPSHQVTQMGQEVILRCVPISNHLYFYWYRQILGQKVEFLVSFYNNEISEKSEIFDDQFSVERPDGSNFTLKIRSTKLEDSAMYFCASSVGQAPRNEQFFGPGTRLTVL.

This sequence joins TRBV2 and TRBJ1-1, with a tentative D call TRBD1 (5 bases). V was clipped by 7 bases and J by 0 bases, with 12 bases between them. Germline V gives CDR1 SNHLY, CDR2 FYNNEI. The CDR3 is 14 amino acids. The CDR3 sequence: CASTPDSLNTEAFF. The CDR3 region has the DNA TGTGCCAGCACCCCTGACAGCTTGAACACTGAAGCTTTCTTT. Using reference TRBV2 and TRBJ1-1 for the parts outside the CDR3, the full variable domain is EPEVTQTPSHQVTQMGQEVILRCVPISNHLYFYWYRQILGQKVEFLVSFYNNEISEKSEIFDDQFSVERPDGSNFTLKIRSTKLEDSAMYFCASTPDSLNTEAFFGQGTRLTVV.

V usage is TRBV5-1 and J usage is TRBJ2-3; D unclear. Germline values: CDR1 SGHRS, CDR2 YFSETQ. V lost 0 bases and J lost 1, with 6 bases in between. This CDR3 is built from 14 residues. CDR3 coding DNA: TGCGCCAGCAGCTTGGGGGCAGGCACAGATACGCAGTATTTT. It is translated as CASSLGAGTDTQYF.

Note on this clone: Additional DNA sequences in this sample encode the identical CDR3. The chain employs TRBV12-3 or TRBV12-4 and TRBJ1-2; D is perhaps TRBD1 (5 bases). The V end was cut by 3 bases, the J end by 5 bases, with 10 bases between. The CDR3 is 13 amino acids. CDR3 loop: CASSFGGGYGYTF. The CDR3 coding sequence is TGTGCCAGCAGTTTCGGGGGTGGGTATGGCTACACCTTC.

In regard to this clone: One end of the junction is discordant with germline, which a read error may explain. This chain's CDR3 is CASSTRQGDRNF. The CDR3 nucleotides are TGTGCCAGCAGCACCAGACAGGGGGATAGGAATTTT. The chain employs TRBV28 and TRBJ1-5; 9 bases match TRBD1. This CDR3 is built from 12 residues. The germline CDR1 and CDR2 sequences are MDHEN and SYDVKM.

This chain joins TRBV4-1 and TRBJ2-7; no clear D. The CDR3 runs 16 residues. CDR1 MGHRA and CDR2 YSYEKL come from the germline V gene. With 0 bases removed from V and 0 bases from J, the gap between germline ends came to 12 bases. The CDR3 protein is CASSQEPSGFSYEQYF. The CDR3, as DNA: TGCGCCAGCAGCCAAGAACCATCAGGCTTCTCCTACGAGCAGTACTTC.

This clone was counted a single time. The chain couples TRBV28 to TRBJ1-5; D might be TRBD1 (5 bases). Germline V CDR1 and CDR2: MDHEN, SYDVKM. This CDR3 comprises 15 residues. The V gene lost 4 bases and the J gene lost 1 base, with 11 bases spanning the gap. The CDR3 DNA follows: TGTGCCAGCAGTTCGAACCAGGGAAGCAATCAGCCCCAGCATTTT. Residues: CASSSNQGSNQPQHF.

This clone appeared once. The J gene is TRBJ1-4, the V gene TRBV6-1; 9 bases fit TRBD1. Per germline, CDR1 MNHNS and CDR2 SASEGT. This CDR3 is 15 amino acids long. The V gene end was trimmed by 2 bases and the J gene end by 5 bases; junction bases not matched to a gene: 3. Here the CDR3 reads CASSEPGQGNEKLFF. The CDR3 DNA sequence: TGTGCCAGCAGTGAACCGGGACAGGGAAATGAAAAACTGTTTTTT.

The chain joins TRBV10-3 to TRBJ2-3; D call uncertain. This CDR3 has 11 amino acids. Germline V gene sequence: CDR1 ENHRY, CDR2 SYGVKD. V was pared by 10 bases and J by 4 bases, with 9 bases between. CDR3 protein: CASSSSDTQYF. DNA of the CDR3: TGTGCCAGTTCCTCGTCAGATACGCAGTATTTT.

The chain recombines TRBV12-5 with TRBJ1-4, with D possibly being TRBD1 (5 bases). The CDR3 loop spans 16 amino acids. CDR1 is LGHNT and CDR2 is FRNRAP in the germline V gene. Deletions cut 1 base from V and 5 bases from J, with 14 bases between. CDR3 region: CASGLGTRGGNEKLFF. CDR3 DNA: TGTGCTAGTGGTTTGGGGACCCGCGGGGGGAATGAAAAACTGTTTTTT.

This rearrangement joins TRBV2 to TRBJ1-4; no firm D call. The CDR3 extends over 15 amino acids. V was pared by 3 bases and J by 0 bases, with 8 bases between. Per germline, CDR1 SNHLY and CDR2 FYNNEI. The DNA of the CDR3 is TGTGCCAGCAGTGATTATGGAGCAACTAATGAAAAACTGTTTTTT. Encoded protein: CASSDYGATNEKLFF.

J is TRBJ1-2 and V is TRBV24-1; no clear D. The V gene lost 0 bases and the J gene lost 3 bases, with 10 bases spanning the gap. The V gene's germline CDR1 is KGHDR and CDR2 SFDVKD. This CDR3 has 15 amino acids. The CDR3 coding sequence is TGTGCCACCAGTGATTTGAACTCCGGGGACTATGGCTACACCTTC. It yields the protein CATSDLNSGDYGYTF.

In DNA, the CDR3 is TGTGCCAGCAGCCGAGGGGGCTCAGTCACTGAAGCTTTCTTT. Its translation is CASSRGGSVTEAFF. The chain uses TRBV5-4 and TRBJ1-1; TRBD1 agrees at 7 bases. Germline V gene lookup returns CDR1 SGHNT and CDR2 YYREEE (reference sequence). V lost 4 bases to trimming and J lost 4 bases; unmatched junction nucleotides: 7. There are 14 residues in the CDR3.

V is TRBV2 and J is TRBJ1-4, with D hard to call. The V end was cut by 7 bases, the J end by 3 bases, with 9 bases between. CDR3 length: 13 residues. The germline V gene has CDR1 SNHLY and CDR2 FYNNEI. CDR3 region: CASTLKPNEKLFF. The CDR3 bases are TGTGCCAGCACCTTAAAGCCTAATGAAAAACTGTTTTTT.

This rearrangement joins TRBV7-2 to TRBJ1-2; TRBD1 aligns across 7 bases. CDR3 length equals 12 residues. V was clipped by 5 bases and J by 6 bases; unmatched bases: 3. The germline gives CDR1 SGHTA, CDR2 FQGNSA. The CDR3: CASSLTGNGYTF. In DNA form, the CDR3 reads TGTGCCAGCAGCCTGACAGGGAATGGCTACACCTTC.

The chain uses TRBV9 and TRBJ1-6; the D is unclear. Germline loops: CDR1 SGDLS, CDR2 YYNGEE. This CDR3 is 16 amino acids long. With 0 bases removed from V and 2 bases from J, the gap between germline ends came to 9 bases. CDR3 in amino acids: CASSVGGGTYNSPLHF. CDR3 sequence (DNA): TGTGCCAGCAGCGTAGGAGGCGGTACCTATAATTCACCCCTCCACTTT.

CDR3 sequence: CASRPRQGSGTEAFF. Here the CDR3 DNA reads TGTGCCAGCAGACCGCGACAGGGGTCGGGCACTGAAGCTTTCTTT. The V gene is TRBV7-8, the J gene TRBJ1-1; 8 bases line up with TRBD1. V was pared by 6 bases and J by 4 bases, with 10 bases of the junction left unmatched. The CDR3 runs 15 residues. Germline CDR1 SGHVS, CDR2 FQNEAQ.

J is TRBJ1-6 and V is TRBV30; D is undetermined. The CDR3 has 13 residues. V gave up 2 bases and J gave up 4 bases, with 6 bases separating them. Germline values: CDR1 GTSNPN, CDR2 SVGIG (reference sequence). This CDR3 is CAWSSQYNSPLHF. The CDR3 nucleotides are TGTGCCTGGAGTTCACAGTATAATTCACCCCTCCACTTT.